This T cell receptor beta chain was profiled in a study of T cells in Graves' hyperthyroidism and ophthalmopathy. Study conclusions and caveats: Clonotypes that were expanded in thyroid above 0.001 mostly appeared in blood too.

This clonotype was seen more than once but under ten times. Antigen: not known. This CDR3 contains 16 residues. CDR1 and CDR2 (germline): DFQATT, SNEGSKA (reference sequence). V dropped 1 base and J dropped 2; count of bases not matched to a gene: 6. Over 18 months, lack of ophthalmopathy progression marked Graves' hyperthyroidism as stable. Amplified regions were TCR beta CDR3 sequences from RNA transcripts. First-round RT-PCR of the TCR CDR3 relied on the HTBI primer set. A single record per CDR3 protein comes from TCRdb applying MiXCR to the multiplex PCR reads. The data show 350,000 to 450,000 distinct CDR3 sequences, more than 11% seen once.

The sequencing input was blood. The receptor was derived from a woman aged 60-75 years with Graves' hyperthyroidism. V is TRBV20-1 and J is TRBJ2-1; TRBD2 agrees at 9 bases. CDR3 DNA sequence: TGCAGTGCTAGAGTGGCGGGAGGGCCCGCCTACAATGAGCAGTTCTTC. Translated, it gives CSARVAGGPAYNEQFF.